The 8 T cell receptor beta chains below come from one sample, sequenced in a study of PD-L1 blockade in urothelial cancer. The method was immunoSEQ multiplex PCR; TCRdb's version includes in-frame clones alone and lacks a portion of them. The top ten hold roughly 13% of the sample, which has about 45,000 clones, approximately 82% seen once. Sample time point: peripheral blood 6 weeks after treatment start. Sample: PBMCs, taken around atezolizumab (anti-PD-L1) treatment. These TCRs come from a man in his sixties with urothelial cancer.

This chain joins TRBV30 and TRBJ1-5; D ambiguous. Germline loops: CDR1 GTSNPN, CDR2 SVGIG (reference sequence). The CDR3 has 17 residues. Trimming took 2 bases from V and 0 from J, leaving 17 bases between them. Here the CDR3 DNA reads TGTGCCTGGAGTTCGCGACACATATCTTATAGCAATCAGCCCCAGCATTTT. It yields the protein CAWSSRHISYSNQPQHF.

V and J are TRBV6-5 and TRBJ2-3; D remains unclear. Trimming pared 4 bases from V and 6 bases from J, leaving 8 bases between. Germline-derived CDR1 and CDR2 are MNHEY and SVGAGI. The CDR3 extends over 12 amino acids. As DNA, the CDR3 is TGTGCCAGCAGTTCTTGGGCTGATACGCAGTATTTT. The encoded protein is CASSSWADTQYF.

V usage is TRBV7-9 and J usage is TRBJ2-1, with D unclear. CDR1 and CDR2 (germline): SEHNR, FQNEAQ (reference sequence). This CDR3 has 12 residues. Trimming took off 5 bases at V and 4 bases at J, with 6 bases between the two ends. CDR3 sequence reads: CASSEQYNEQFF. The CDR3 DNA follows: TGTGCCAGCAGCGAACAGTACAATGAGCAGTTCTTC.

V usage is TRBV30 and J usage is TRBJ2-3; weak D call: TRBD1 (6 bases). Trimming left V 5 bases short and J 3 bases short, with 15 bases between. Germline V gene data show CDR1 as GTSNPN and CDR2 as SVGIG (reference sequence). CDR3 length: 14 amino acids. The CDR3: CAWGGVTTTDTQYF. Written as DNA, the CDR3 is TGTGCCTGGGGGGGCGTGACAACAACAGATACGCAGTATTTT.

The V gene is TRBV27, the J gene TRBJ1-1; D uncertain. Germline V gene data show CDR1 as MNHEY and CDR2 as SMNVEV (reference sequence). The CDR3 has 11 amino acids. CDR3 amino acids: CAAFMNTEAFF. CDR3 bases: TGTGCAGCTTTTATGAACACTGAAGCTTTCTTT.

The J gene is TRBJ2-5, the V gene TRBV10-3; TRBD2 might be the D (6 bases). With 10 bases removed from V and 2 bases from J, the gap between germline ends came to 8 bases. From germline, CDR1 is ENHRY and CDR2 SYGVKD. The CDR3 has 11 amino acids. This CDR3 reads CATRGQETQYF. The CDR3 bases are TGTGCCACCCGGGGGCAAGAGACCCAGTACTTC.

CDR3 protein: CASSLGSGSIIEQYF. The CDR3 nucleotides are TGCGCCAGCAGCTTGGGTAGCGGGAGTATTATCGAGCAGTACTTC. The chain employs TRBV5-1 and TRBJ2-7; 9 bases agree with TRBD2. CDR3 length equals 15 residues. Germline-derived CDR1 and CDR2 are SGHRS and YFSETQ. The V gene end was trimmed by 0 bases and the J gene end by 6 bases; junction bases not matched to a gene: 7.

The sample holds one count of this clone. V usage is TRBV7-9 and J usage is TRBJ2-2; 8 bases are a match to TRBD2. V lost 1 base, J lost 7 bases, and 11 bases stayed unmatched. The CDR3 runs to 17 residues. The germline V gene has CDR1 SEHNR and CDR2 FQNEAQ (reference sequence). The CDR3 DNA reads TGTGCCAGCAGCTTAGAGGTGGGACTAGGTCGCATCGGGGAGCTGTTTTTT. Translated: CASSLEVGLGRIGELFF.